This T cell receptor beta chain was identified during a study of a mutant IDH1 vaccine in newly diagnosed glioma. For the study at large: Investigators started vaccination 4-6 weeks after radiotherapy alone, or with temozolomide cycles. Treated patients had a mean age of roughly 40 years and an approximately 62% male, around 38% female split. Earlier therapy was either radiotherapy, temozolomide, or both, and most got both.

Trimming left V 5 bases short and J 4 bases short, with 8 bases between. The CDR3 length is 12 residues. The germline V gene has CDR1 SEHNR and CDR2 FQNEAQ (reference sequence). Libraries were prepared by immunoSEQ multiplex PCR; TCRdb keeps only in-frame clonotypes and omits some of them. The data show around 53,000 clones, 90% to 95% seen once. In regard to this clone: The antigen is unknown.

Documented time point: week 11, during vaccination. Vaccine doses each comprised 300 ug of mutant IDH1 20-mer peptide, with topical imiquimod. The sequencing here drew on PBMCs, taken from a glioma patient whose treatment included an IDH1 peptide vaccine. The sequence derives from a man aged 45-60 years with glioma. The rearrangement uses TRBV7-9 and TRBJ1-1, with a weak D call TRBD1 (5 bases). CDR3 in amino acids: CASSLTGTEAFF. For the CDR3, the DNA is TGTGCCAGCAGCCTCACAGGCACTGAAGCTTTCTTT.